Following are 10 T cell receptor beta chains from one sample sequenced in a study of shared clonotypes between healthy human individuals. TCRdb's copy holds only in-frame clones and misses some; the assay was immunoSEQ multiplex PCR. The sample contains around 200,000 clones, approximately 61% of which appear only once. Sequenced sample: memory CD4+ T cells sorted from blood. As to subset: CD45RA-negative fraction. The receptors were sampled from a man aged 25 to 45 in good health.

This clone has a handful of counts. Its ends do not fully match the called genes, so a read error is possible. The chain employs TRBV7-7 and TRBJ2-7; 8 nucleotides match TRBD1. CDR1 and CDR2 (germline): SSHAT, FNYEAQ (reference sequence). The CDR3 is 14 amino acids. The chain's CDR3 is CASSPGTGTYEQYF. CDR3 coding DNA: TGTGCTAGCAGCCCGGGGACAGGAACCTACGAGCAGTACTTC.

The CDR3 nucleotides are TGTGCCAGCAGCCTCAGCGGGAGGGTAGAAGAGACCCAGTACTTC. This translates into CASSLSGRVEETQYF. This rearrangement joins TRBV7-2 to TRBJ2-5, with 10 bases identical to TRBD2. The CDR3 consists of 15 residues. J was trimmed by 3 bases and V by 5 bases; bases with no gene match: 6. Germline CDR1 is SGHTA and CDR2 is FQGNSA.

This clone was seen only a few times. CDR3 amino acids: CSHAEWETQYF. The DNA for the CDR3 is TGCAGCCACGCCGAGTGGGAGACCCAGTACTTC. The V and J genes are TRBV29-1 and TRBJ2-5, with unresolved D. There are 11 residues in the CDR3. Trimming removed 8 bases from V and 5 bases from J, with 12 bases in between. Per the germline V gene, CDR1 is SQVTM and CDR2 is ANQGSEA.

V and J are TRBV11-2 and TRBJ2-3; perhaps D is TRBD1 or TRBD2 (6 bases each). The germline CDR1 and CDR2 sequences are SGHAT and FQNNGV. The CDR3 sequence is 15 residues long. V was clipped by 6 bases and J by 1 base, with 14 bases between them. CDR3 nucleotides: TGTGCCAGCAGAGGGGGGCCCGCGCGCACAGATACGCAGTATTTT. It translates to CASRGGPARTDTQYF.

This clone was observed a few times. The rearrangement joins TRBV5-1 to TRBJ1-2; maybe TRBD1 (5 bases). The CDR3 consists of 13 residues. Germline loops: CDR1 SGHRS, CDR2 YFSETQ. Trimming removed 0 bases from V and 4 bases from J, with 7 bases in between. The CDR3 DNA reads as TGCGCCAGCAGCTTGGATCAGGGCTATGGCTACACCTTC. As protein: CASSLDQGYGYTF. Full variable domain (outside the CDR3, taken from reference TRBV5-1 and TRBJ1-2): KAGVTQTPRYLIKTRGQQVTLSCSPISGHRSVSWYQQTPGQGLQFLFEYFSETQRNKGNFPGRFSGRQFSNSRSEMNVSTLELGDSALYLCASSLDQGYGYTFGSGTRLTVV.

This chain uses TRBV29-1 with TRBJ1-5; possible D gene TRBD1, 5 bases. Trimming stripped 3 bases from V and 9 bases from J, with 15 bases between. Germline V gives CDR1 SQVTM, CDR2 ANQGSEA. CDR3 size: 13 residues. The CDR3 region is CSVEDTPQAPQHF. The CDR3 DNA reads as TGCAGCGTTGAGGACACCCCCCAAGCGCCCCAGCATTTT.

The chain has TRBV7-9 and TRBJ2-4; D tentatively fits TRBD1 or TRBD2 (5 bases each). Trimming shortened V by 7 bases and J by 2 bases, and 18 bases separated the two germline ends. CDR3 length equals 16 residues. Per germline, CDR1 SEHNR and CDR2 FQNEAQ (reference sequence). The chain's CDR3 is CASTPGTPLTKNIQYF. In DNA, the CDR3 is TGTGCCAGCACTCCCGGGACCCCCCTAACCAAAAACATTCAGTACTTC.

V and J are TRBV29-1 and TRBJ2-3, with D unclear. With 3 bases removed from V and 0 bases from J, the gap between germline ends came to 4 bases. The CDR3 totals 12 residues. Germline CDR1 is SQVTM and CDR2 is ANQGSEA. The chain's CDR3 is CSVEFSTDTQYF. The CDR3 DNA reads as TGCAGCGTTGAGTTTAGCACAGATACGCAGTATTTT.

The chain carries TRBV4-3 and TRBJ2-7; D gene unclear. V lost 0 bases, J lost 0 bases, and 15 bases lay in between. CDR3 length equals 17 residues. Looked up from germline, CDR1 is LGHNA and CDR2 is YSLEER. This CDR3 reads CASSQDYGNLNSYEQYF. The CDR3 nucleotides are TGCGCCAGCAGCCAAGATTATGGCAACCTGAACTCCTACGAGCAGTACTTC.

The gene calls are TRBV29-1 and TRBJ1-2; D gene uncertain. Germline CDR1 reads SQVTM; CDR2 reads ANQGSEA. Deletions cut 2 bases from V and 0 bases from J, with 10 bases between. CDR3 size: 14 residues. CDR3 sequence (DNA): TGCAGCGTTGAACCAGGATCGGCTAACTATGGCTACACCTTC. It translates to CSVEPGSANYGYTF.